The 3 T cell receptor beta chains below come from one sample, sequenced in a study of blood T cell repertoires in COVID-19 (dated by TCRdb to about 2020). The library was built by means of the immunoSEQ multiplex PCR assay. TCRdb limited this immuneACCESS table to in-frame rearrangements with V and J called. A share of clones is missing; checked studies link under half to unresolved V genes, and the rest is unexplained. A total of roughly 350,000 clones appear in this sample, 87% of them only once. Of the sample, about 6% is held by the ten largest clones. The sample comprised peripheral blood. The receptors come from a woman aged 45 to 65 with COVID-19, enrolled during active disease.

The rearrangement joins TRBV24-1 to TRBJ2-1, with a tentative D call TRBD2 (6 bases). In germline, CDR1 is KGHDR, CDR2 SFDVKD. Trimming removed 6 bases at V and 10 bases at J, with 12 bases between. The CDR3 extends over 12 amino acids. The CDR3 sequence: CATSKGRDEQFF. CDR3 bases: TGTGCCACCAGTAAAGGGCGGGACGAGCAGTTCTTC.

The CDR3 coding sequence is TGTGCCAGCTACTCTCCCAGCGGGGGTCTCTACGAGCAGTACTTC. Amino acid sequence: CASYSPSGGLYEQYF. This sequence joins TRBV6-5 and TRBJ2-7; TRBD2 matches at 8 bases. With V trimmed by 8 bases and J by 3 bases, 12 bases remained unmatched. There are 15 residues in the CDR3. Germline loops: CDR1 MNHEY, CDR2 SVGAGI.

The chain combines TRBV5-1 with TRBJ2-5, with 8 bases identical to TRBD2. Trimming cost V 9 bases and J 5 bases; bases outside gene matches: 9. The germline V gene encodes CDR1 SGHRS and CDR2 YFSETQ. This CDR3 comprises 13 residues. For the CDR3, the DNA is TGCGCCACCTCACAGGGACTAGACGAGACCCAGTACTTC. Protein sequence: CATSQGLDETQYF.